This TCR beta chain appears in the sequencing data of a study of blood T cell repertoires in COVID-19. Study in general: Researchers got acute and convalescent COVID-19 samples from the United States, Italy and Spain. The analysed material was cDNA or gDNA that came from T cells, B-cell-depleted T cells, or PBMCs.

The protocol was immunoSEQ multiplex PCR, while the TCRdb copy is restricted to in-frame clones and leaves out a portion. Of around 360,000 clones listed, approximately 87% are singletons. V was trimmed by 3 bases and J by 1 base, leaving 16 bases between them. CDR3 size: 17 residues. CDR1 is SGHRS and CDR2 is YFSETQ in the germline V gene. The sequence came from a man in his forties in a cohort exposed to, infected with or recovered from COVID-19 (not recorded which). The chain employs TRBV5-1 and TRBJ1-4; D gene ambiguous. The sequenced sample consisted of PBMCs or T cells enriched from blood (not recorded which). CDR3: CASSSTAGWRTNEKLFF. The DNA for the CDR3 is TGCGCCAGCAGCTCCACAGCGGGTTGGAGAACTAATGAAAAACTGTTTTTT.